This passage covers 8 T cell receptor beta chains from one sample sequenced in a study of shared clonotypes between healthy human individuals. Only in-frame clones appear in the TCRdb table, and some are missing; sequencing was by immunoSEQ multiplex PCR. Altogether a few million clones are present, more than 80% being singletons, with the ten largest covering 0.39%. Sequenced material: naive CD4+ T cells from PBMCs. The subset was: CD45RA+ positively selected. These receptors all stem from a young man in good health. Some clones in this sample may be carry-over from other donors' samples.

This chain's CDR3 is CASRAGRGELFF. The CDR3 DNA follows: TGTGCCAGTAGAGCGGGACGCGGGGAGCTGTTTTTT. The chain couples TRBV19 to TRBJ2-2; 7 bases align to TRBD2. The V gene end was trimmed by 6 bases and the J gene end by 7 bases; junction bases not matched to a gene: 2. This CDR3 has 12 amino acids. Germline V lookup: CDR1 LNHDA, CDR2 SQIVND (reference sequence).

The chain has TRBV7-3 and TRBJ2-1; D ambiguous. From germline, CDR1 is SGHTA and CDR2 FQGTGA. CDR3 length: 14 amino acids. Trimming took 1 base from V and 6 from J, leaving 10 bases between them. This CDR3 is CASSLIGQINEQFF. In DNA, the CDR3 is TGTGCCAGCAGCTTAATAGGGCAGATCAATGAGCAGTTCTTC.

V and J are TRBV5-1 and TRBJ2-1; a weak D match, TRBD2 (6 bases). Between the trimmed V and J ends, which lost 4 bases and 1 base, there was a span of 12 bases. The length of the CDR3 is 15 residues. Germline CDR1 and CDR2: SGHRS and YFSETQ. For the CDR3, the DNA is TGCGCCAGCAGCCCCATTAGCGGTTCCTACAATGAGCAGTTCTTC. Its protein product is CASSPISGSYNEQFF.

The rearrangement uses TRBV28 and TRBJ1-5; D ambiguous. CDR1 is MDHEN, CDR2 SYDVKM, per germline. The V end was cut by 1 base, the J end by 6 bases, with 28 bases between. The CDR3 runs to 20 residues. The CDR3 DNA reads TGTGCCAGCAGTTTATACCTAGACACAAGAGGTCGCGGCGGTCGTCAGCCCCAGCATTTT. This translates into CASSLYLDTRGRGGRQPQHF. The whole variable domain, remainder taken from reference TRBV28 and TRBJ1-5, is DVKVTQSSRYLVKRTGEKVFLECVQDMDHENMFWYRQDPGLGLRLIYFSYDVKMKEKGDIPEGYSVSREKKERFSLILESASTNQTSMYLCASSLYLDTRGRGGRQPQHFGDGTRLSIL.

The CDR3 sequence is CAISEYGLAGAKNIQYF. The CDR3 region has the DNA TGTGCCATCAGTGAGTATGGACTAGCGGGAGCCAAAAACATTCAGTACTTC. The rearrangement joins TRBV10-3 to TRBJ2-4; 11 bases are a match to TRBD2. The CDR3 contains 17 residues. The V segment lost 1 base and the J segment 0 bases; nucleotides outside the gene matches: 2. CDR1 is ENHRY and CDR2 is SYGVKD in the germline V gene.

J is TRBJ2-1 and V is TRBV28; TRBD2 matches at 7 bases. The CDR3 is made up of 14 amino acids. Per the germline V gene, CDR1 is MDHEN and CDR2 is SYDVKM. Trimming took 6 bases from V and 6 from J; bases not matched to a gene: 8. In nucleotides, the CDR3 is TGTGCCAGCAGACTGGGGGGAGGGCTCAATGAGCAGTTCTTC. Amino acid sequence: CASRLGGGLNEQFF.

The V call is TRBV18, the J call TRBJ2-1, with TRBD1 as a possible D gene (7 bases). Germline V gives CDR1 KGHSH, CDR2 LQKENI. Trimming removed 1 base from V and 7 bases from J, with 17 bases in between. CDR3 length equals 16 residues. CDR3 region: CASSPQGAGTANEQFF. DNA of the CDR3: TGTGCCAGCTCACCACAGGGGGCGGGAACGGCGAATGAGCAGTTCTTC.

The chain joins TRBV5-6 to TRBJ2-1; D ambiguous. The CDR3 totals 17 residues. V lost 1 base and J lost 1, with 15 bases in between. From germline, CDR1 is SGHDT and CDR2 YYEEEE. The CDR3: CASSLPFFAGSYNEQFF. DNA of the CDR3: TGTGCCAGCAGCTTGCCGTTTTTCGCTGGTTCCTACAATGAGCAGTTCTTC.